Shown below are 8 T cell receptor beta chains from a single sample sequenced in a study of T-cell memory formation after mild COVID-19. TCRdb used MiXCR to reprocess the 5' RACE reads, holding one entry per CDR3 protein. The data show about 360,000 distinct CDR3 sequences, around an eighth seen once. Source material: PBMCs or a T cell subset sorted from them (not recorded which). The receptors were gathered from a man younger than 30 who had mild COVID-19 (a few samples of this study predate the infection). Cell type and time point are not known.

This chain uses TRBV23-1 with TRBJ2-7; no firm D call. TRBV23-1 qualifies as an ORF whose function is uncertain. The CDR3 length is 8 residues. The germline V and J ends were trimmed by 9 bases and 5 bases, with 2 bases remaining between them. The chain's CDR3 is CARNEQYV. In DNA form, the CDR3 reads TGCGCCAGGAACGAGCAGTACGTC.

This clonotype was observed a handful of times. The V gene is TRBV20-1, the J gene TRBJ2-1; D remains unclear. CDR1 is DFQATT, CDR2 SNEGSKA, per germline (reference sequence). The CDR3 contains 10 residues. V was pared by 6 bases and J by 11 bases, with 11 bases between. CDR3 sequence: CSASGIKQFF. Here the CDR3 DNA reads TGCAGTGCCTCCGGAATTAAGCAGTTCTTC.

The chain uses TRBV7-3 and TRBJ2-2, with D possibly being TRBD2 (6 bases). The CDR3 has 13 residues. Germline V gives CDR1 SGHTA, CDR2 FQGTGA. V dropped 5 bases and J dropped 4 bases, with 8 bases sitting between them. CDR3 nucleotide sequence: TGTGCCAGCAGCACACTAGCCACCGGGGAGCTGTTTTTT. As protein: CASSTLATGELFF.

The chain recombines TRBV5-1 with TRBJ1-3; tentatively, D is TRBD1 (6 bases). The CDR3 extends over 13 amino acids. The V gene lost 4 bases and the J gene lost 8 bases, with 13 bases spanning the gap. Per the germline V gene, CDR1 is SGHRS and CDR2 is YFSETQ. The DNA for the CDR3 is TGCGCCAGCAGCGAGGGGGATGTAGACACCATATATTTT. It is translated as CASSEGDVDTIYF.

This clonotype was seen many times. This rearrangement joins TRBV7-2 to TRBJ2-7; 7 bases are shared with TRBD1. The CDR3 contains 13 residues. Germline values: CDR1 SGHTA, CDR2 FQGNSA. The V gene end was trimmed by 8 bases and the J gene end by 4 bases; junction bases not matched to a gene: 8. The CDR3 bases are TGTGCCAGCTCCCAGGGGGTTAGATACGAGCAGTACGTC. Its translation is CASSQGVRYEQYV.

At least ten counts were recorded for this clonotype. CDR3 in amino acids: CASSRDREYHEQFF. In nucleotides, the CDR3 is TGTGCCAGCAGCCGGGACAGGGAATATCATGAGCAGTTCTTC. The rearrangement uses TRBV12-3 or TRBV12-4 and TRBJ2-1; TRBD1 agrees at 9 bases. The ends lost 6 bases at V and 8 bases at J; junction bases unmatched: 8. This CDR3 is 14 amino acids long.

CDR3 DNA sequence: TGTGCCAGCAGCCCCCCCGCGGCCGGGGAGCTGTTTTTT. This sequence encodes CASSPPAAGELFF. The chain is built from TRBV7-2 and TRBJ2-2; D ambiguous. There are 13 residues in the CDR3. Germline V gives CDR1 SGHTA, CDR2 FQGNSA. Trimming took 5 bases from V and 6 from J, leaving 10 bases between them.

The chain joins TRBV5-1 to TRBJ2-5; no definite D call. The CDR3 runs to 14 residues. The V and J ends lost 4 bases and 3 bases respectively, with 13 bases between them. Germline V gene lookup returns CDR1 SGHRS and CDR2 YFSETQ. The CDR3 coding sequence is TGCGCCAGCAGCCGTCTTAAAGGAGAAGAGACCCAGTACTTC. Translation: CASSRLKGEETQYF.